What follows describes a single T cell receptor (beta chain). What this receptor recognizes is not known. No much larger clone is present one base from it, and per-base qualities are unavailable. Peripheral blood CD8+ and CD4+ T cells from healthy donors, Susac syndrome patients and multiple sclerosis patients were profiled using high-throughput TCR beta sequencing. The multiple sclerosis controls were treatment-naive patients whose relapsing-remitting disease, either stable or active, fulfilled the revised McDonald criteria. Bulk CD8+ and CD4+ T cells were purified magnetically by negative isolation, whereas CD8+ TEMRA cells were enriched by FACS. Blood was drawn into EDTA tubes, processed within 24 hours, and PBMCs were isolated by density gradient centrifugation. PBMCs intended for TCR sequencing were cryopreserved in liquid nitrogen and thawed later in a water bath at 37 degrees C. The sorted or isolated CD4+, CD8+ and CD8+ TEMRA cells reached a purity of at least 90%.

The sample comes from a study of CD8 T cells in Susac syndrome (dated by TCRdb to between 2017 and 2020). In the study overall: Repertoire sequencing was used to test whether CD8+ T cell activation and differentiation in Susac syndrome was antigen driven. The clonality of the CD8+ T cell repertoire was compared across more than 9 healthy donors, some 14 Susac syndrome patients and 15 multiple sclerosis patients.

On the study overall, not on this receptor specifically: The number of individuals in the TCR sequencing and HLA analysis was acknowledged as relatively small.

V loses 4 bases, J loses 5 bases, and the germline ends lie 6 bases apart. The cysteine opens and the phenylalanine closes a CDR3 of 11 amino acids. Only the CDR3 region is kept as DNA, spanning 33 bases read in frame from base 1. Based on the germline V gene, the CDR1 and CDR2 sequences are MNHEY and SVGAGI. RNA was extracted with the RNeasy kit and roughly 0.5 to 1 ug was reverse transcribed using random hexamers. TCR beta CDR3 regions were amplified with the immunoSEQ multiplex PCR assay covering 54 Vbeta and 13 Jbeta segments. PCR amplification bias was corrected using a synthetic template baseline for primer optimization and computational correction. In the authors' own workflow: Reads were annotated to V, D and J genes per IMGT and analyzed with immunoSEQ Analyzer, keeping only productive sequences. To calculate clonality, Shannon entropy was normalized by log2 of the number of productive unique sequences and then subtracted from one. For each patient and control, public and private clones were evaluated among the 100 most prevalent clones. Susac-specific clones were defined as absent from healthy and MS cohorts, 1052 published viral clones and other ImmuneACCESS disease sequences. TCRdb reanalyzed the raw reads on its own, using fastp at Q25 for trimming and MiXCR for clone calling, and kept in-frame beta chains. Every CDR3 protein is listed once, alongside the most common genes and DNA of its rows. The V and J calls and clone size come from TCRdb's table, not from the authors' own analysis. The sample has 150,000 to 190,000 distinct CDR3 sequences on record, around 95% of them singletons. The top ten constitute more than 0.2% of the sample.

Sequences were obtained from CD8+ T cells from PBMCs. The V gene is TRBV6-5 and the J gene is TRBJ2-7, and TRBD2 may be the D gene, going by 5 matching bases. This receptor was taken from a human donor with multiple sclerosis. The nucleotide sequence reads TGTGCCAGCAGTTGGGGAGACGAGCAGTACTTC. Its coded protein is CASSWGDEQYF.